This T cell receptor beta chain appears in the sequencing data of a study of regulatory T cells in long-lasting Graves disease. Study-level results: Persistent disease was associated with favored TRBV28 usage and with favored use of TRBJ1-2 and TRBJ2-5. Persistent Graves' patients showed reduced TCR diversity versus newly diagnosed patients.

This clonotype was found many times. What it binds is not known. The time point denotes: newly diagnosed GD, antithyroid drugs for less than 3 months. TCR sequences were obtained from RNA taken from PBMCs. Sequencing libraries for TCR beta were prepared with iRepertoire HTBI primers and Arm-PCR of CDR3 regions. From the multiplex PCR reads, TCRdb called clonotypes with MiXCR, one entry per CDR3 protein. The sample yields 550,000 to 700,000 distinct CDR3 sequences, roughly a sixth seen once. The ends lost 0 bases at V and 3 bases at J; junction bases unmatched: 2. Germline V gene lookup returns CDR1 PRHDT and CDR2 FYEKMQ (reference sequence). The CDR3 has 15 amino acids. The same sample was also used in a study of T cells in Graves' hyperthyroidism and ophthalmopathy. That paper adds: In the first-round RT-PCR of the TCR CDR3, the HTBI primer set was used. Expanded thyroid clonotypes (above 0.001) were mostly also found in blood.

The starting material was peripheral blood mononuclear cells (PBMCs), obtained at new diagnosis, from a patient treated with antithyroid drugs. The chain has TRBV13 and TRBJ2-5; 9 bases are shared with TRBD1. The receptor comes from a man aged 18 to 30 with Graves disease. The CDR3 region is CASSLGGQGKETQYF. CDR3 in DNA: TGTGCCAGCAGCTTAGGGGGACAGGGAAAAGAGACCCAGTACTTC. The variable domain in full, completed from reference TRBV13 and TRBJ2-5, reads AAGVIQSPRHLIKEKRETATLKCYPIPRHDTVYWYQQGPGQDPQFLISFYEKMQSDKGSIPDRFSAQQFSDYHSELNMSSLELGDSALYFCASSLGGQGKETQYFGPGTRLLVL.